The 8 T cell receptor beta chains below come from one sample, sequenced in a study of control samples from healthy donors and cancer patients. Profiled with immunoSEQ multiplex PCR; TCRdb holds only in-frame clones, not every one. The table has 100,000 to 150,000 clones, roughly 90% seen once. The sample comprised blood. All receptors derive from a man between 18 and 35 years old in good health.

The V and J genes are TRBV12-3 or TRBV12-4 and TRBJ2-5; D possibly corresponds to TRBD1 (5 bases). The V gene lost 7 bases and the J gene lost 2 bases, with 11 bases spanning the gap. The CDR3 runs 13 residues. The DNA of the CDR3 is TGTGCCAGCACCACACAGGAACAAGAGACCCAGTACTTC. Translation gives CASTTQEQETQYF.

This clone was seen only once. The chain is built from TRBV28 and TRBJ1-2, with D unclear. CDR1 MDHEN and CDR2 SYDVKM come from the germline V gene. This CDR3 is built from 13 residues. V lost 5 bases and J lost 8, with 15 bases in between. The CDR3 region is CASSTGISLGYTF. CDR3 nucleotides: TGTGCCAGCAGTACCGGGATCTCCTTGGGCTACACCTTC.

The chain couples TRBV27 to TRBJ2-5; 9 bases agree with TRBD1. Trimming cost V 6 bases and J 2 bases; bases outside gene matches: 10. Germline CDR1 MNHEY, CDR2 SMNVEV (reference sequence). The CDR3 runs to 16 residues. The CDR3 DNA reads TGTGCCAGCAGCTATAACAGGGGGCGCGGGCAAGAGACCCAGTACTTC. Translated, it gives CASSYNRGRGQETQYF.

The V call is TRBV9, the J call TRBJ2-1; no definite D call. Looked up from germline, CDR1 is SGDLS and CDR2 is YYNGEE. Trimming removed 1 base at V and 6 bases at J, with 14 bases between. This CDR3 is built from 15 residues. The CDR3 region has the DNA TGTGCCAGCAGCGTACGTGAAGGGTACGGCAATGAGCAGTTCTTC. Translation: CASSVREGYGNEQFF.

This clone turned up a few times. This chain links TRBV5-6 with TRBJ2-3, with 8 bases aligning to TRBD1. Germline-derived CDR1 and CDR2 are SGHDT and YYEEEE. This CDR3 is built from 12 residues. Trimming removed 6 bases from V and 4 bases from J; junction bases left unmatched: 1. In nucleotides, the CDR3 is TGTGCCAGCAAGGACAGGGCAGATACGCAGTATTTT. As protein: CASKDRADTQYF.

There are a few counts of this clone. This chain connects TRBV29-1 to TRBJ2-1; 8 bases are shared with TRBD1. V dropped 6 bases and J dropped 8; count of bases not matched to a gene: 21. Germline assignment: CDR1 SQVTM and CDR2 ANQGSEA. The CDR3 has 17 amino acids. CDR3: CSVEPLRQGTGSDEQFF. DNA of the CDR3: TGCAGCGTCGAACCCCTGCGCCAAGGGACAGGTAGCGATGAGCAGTTCTTC.

The J gene is TRBJ1-6, the V gene TRBV5-4; 8 bases align to TRBD1. The CDR3 runs to 16 residues. Trimming took 2 bases from V and 6 from J; bases not matched to a gene: 7. Germline V CDR1 and CDR2: SGHNT, YYREEE (reference sequence). The CDR3 DNA reads TGTGCCAGCAGCTTACCCGGGACAGGAGTTAATTCACCCCTCCACTTT. This encodes CASSLPGTGVNSPLHF. The whole variable domain, remainder taken from reference TRBV5-4 and TRBJ1-6, is ETGVTQSPTHLIKTRGQQVTLRCSSQSGHNTVSWYQQALGQGPQFIFQYYREEENGRGNFPPRFSGLQFPNYSSELNVNALELDDSALYLCASSLPGTGVNSPLHFGNGTRLTVT.

This chain uses TRBV30 with TRBJ1-1; no clear D. The CDR3 spans 13 residues. Trimming removed 0 bases at V and 1 base at J, with 6 bases between. Germline CDR1 and CDR2: GTSNPN and SVGIG (reference sequence). In DNA form, the CDR3 reads TGTGCCTGGAGTGTACAAGCGAACACTGAAGCTTTCTTT. It codes for CAWSVQANTEAFF.